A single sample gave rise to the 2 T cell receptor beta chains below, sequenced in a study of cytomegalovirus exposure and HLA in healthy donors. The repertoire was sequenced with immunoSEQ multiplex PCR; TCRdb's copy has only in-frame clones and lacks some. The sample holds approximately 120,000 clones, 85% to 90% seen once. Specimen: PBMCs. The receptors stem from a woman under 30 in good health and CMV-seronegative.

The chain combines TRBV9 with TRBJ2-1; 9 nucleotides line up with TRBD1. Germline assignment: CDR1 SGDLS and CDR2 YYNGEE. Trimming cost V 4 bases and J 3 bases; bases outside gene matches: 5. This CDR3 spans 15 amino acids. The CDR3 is CASSPWDRDYNEQFF. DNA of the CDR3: TGTGCCAGCAGCCCTTGGGACAGGGACTACAATGAGCAGTTCTTC.

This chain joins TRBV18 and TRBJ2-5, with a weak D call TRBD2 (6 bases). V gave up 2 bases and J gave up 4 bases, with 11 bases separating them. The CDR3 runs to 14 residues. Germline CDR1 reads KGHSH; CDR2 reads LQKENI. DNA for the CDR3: TGTGCCAGCTCACCAGTATCGCGGGGAGAGACCCAGTACTTC. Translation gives CASSPVSRGETQYF. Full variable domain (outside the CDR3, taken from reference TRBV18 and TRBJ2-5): NAGVMQNPRHLVRRRGQEARLRCSPMKGHSHVYWYRQLPEEGLKFMVYLQKENIIDESGMPKERFSAEFPKEGPSILRIQQVVRGDSAAYFCASSPVSRGETQYFGPGTRLLVL.